Following are 19 T cell receptor beta chains from one sample sequenced in a study of CD8 T cells in ankylosing spondylitis. For these receptors, no antigen is known. General study results and limits: Among TCR beta sequences, a motif of under ten highly homologous variants appeared characteristic of ankylosing spondylitis blood.

TCRdb processed the 5' RACE reads anew with MiXCR; each CDR3 protein has one entry. The table includes about 220,000 distinct CDR3 sequences, roughly 18% detected once. Sequenced sample: blood, either unsorted or a sorted T cell fraction (not recorded which). The source is a male donor with ankylosing spondylitis.

This clonotype was counted at least ten times. The chain is built from TRBV12-3 or TRBV12-4 and TRBJ2-1; TRBD2 matches 11 bases. The V segment lost 7 bases and the J segment 7 bases; nucleotides outside the gene matches: 9. CDR3 length: 15 amino acids. The CDR3 nucleotides read TGTGCCAGCACTCTAGGACTAGCGGGCTGGAATGAGCAGTTCTTC. Translating it yields CASTLGLAGWNEQFF.

This clonotype was seen many times. The chain employs TRBV4-3 and TRBJ2-7; D uncertain. The CDR3 covers 15 residues. The V end lost 1 base, the J end lost 5 bases, and 15 bases lay between the germline ends. CDR1 is LGHNA, CDR2 YSLEER, per germline. The CDR3: CASSQVSWRMDEQYF. Here the CDR3 DNA reads TGCGCCAGCAGCCAAGTGTCCTGGCGCATGGACGAGCAGTACTTC.

The rearrangement links TRBV29-1 to TRBJ1-2; 7 bases are a match to TRBD1. Germline lookup yields CDR1 SQVTM and CDR2 ANQGSEA. This CDR3 spans 15 amino acids. Trimming removed 6 bases from V and 2 bases from J; junction bases left unmatched: 12. For the CDR3, the DNA is TGCAGCGTGGGGGACCGACAGGGATCGAACTATGGCTACACCTTC. It encodes CSVGDRQGSNYGYTF.

A few counts support this clonotype. The V and J genes are TRBV12-3 or TRBV12-4 and TRBJ1-4; D is ambiguous. The CDR3 is 12 residues long. V lost 3 bases and J 7 bases, leaving 6 bases between the germline ends. The CDR3 sequence: CASSFEIEKLFF. The CDR3 nucleotides read TGTGCCAGCAGTTTTGAGATTGAAAAACTGTTTTTT.

This clonotype is categorized as medium-sized. V and J are TRBV28 and TRBJ2-7, with D possibly TRBD2 on 5 matching bases. Germline CDR1 reads MDHEN; CDR2 reads SYDVKM. The germline V and J ends were trimmed by 6 bases and 3 bases, with 18 bases remaining between them. The CDR3 length is 15 residues. The CDR3 coding sequence is TGTGCCAGCAGCGAGGTCCCTAGCCACCTCTACGAGCAGTACTTC. Its translation is CASSEVPSHLYEQYF.

The chain uses TRBV7-8 and TRBJ1-2; TRBD1 aligns across 8 bases. CDR3 length equals 15 residues. The junction had 7 bases not matched to a gene; V was cut back by 4 bases and J by 3 bases. The germline gives CDR1 SGHVS, CDR2 FQNEAQ. CDR3 coding DNA: TGTGCCAGCAGCTCCCCGACAGGGGTGGACTATGGCTACACCTTC. Protein product: CASSSPTGVDYGYTF.

This clonotype was seen a handful of times. V is TRBV7-9 and J is TRBJ1-1, with a possible D match to TRBD1 (6 bases). V lost 5 bases, J lost 7 bases, and 14 bases lay in between. This CDR3 comprises 13 residues. In germline, CDR1 is SEHNR, CDR2 FQNEAQ (reference sequence). Written as DNA, the CDR3 is TGTGCCAGCAGCCTGCCAGGGGCCGGTGAAGCTTTCTTT. Translation: CASSLPGAGEAFF.

CDR3 DNA sequence: TGTGCCAGCAGCCACGATCCGGGCCCAAAGAGCAATCAGCCCCAGCATTTT. The encoded protein is CASSHDPGPKSNQPQHF. The chain recombines TRBV6-1 with TRBJ1-5; D is undetermined. CDR1 is MNHNS and CDR2 is SASEGT in the germline V gene. Trimming took off 6 bases at V and 1 base at J, with 19 bases between the two ends. The CDR3 is 17 amino acids.

The genes are TRBV7-2 and TRBJ2-7; D is perhaps TRBD1 or TRBD2 (5 bases each). V shed 6 bases and J shed 3 bases, with 15 bases lying between them. Germline values: CDR1 SGHTA, CDR2 FQGNSA. This CDR3 is built from 14 residues. This CDR3 reads CASRGDAIVYEQYF. In DNA, the CDR3 is TGTGCCAGCAGGGGGGACGCTATAGTCTACGAGCAGTACTTC. Together with reference TRBV7-2 and TRBJ2-7, the CDR3 gives the full variable domain: GAGVSQSPSNKVTEKGKDVELRCDPISGHTALYWYRQSLGQGLEFLIYFQGNSAPDKSGLPSDRFSAERTGGSVSTLTIQRTQQEDSAVYLCASRGDAIVYEQYFGPGTRLTVT.

This clonotype has ten or more counts. The chain carries TRBV12-3 or TRBV12-4 and TRBJ1-1; D is perhaps TRBD1 (6 bases). This CDR3 has 12 amino acids. Trimming shortened V by 5 bases and J by 7 bases, and 11 bases separated the two germline ends. This chain's CDR3 is CASSTDRIEAFF. DNA of the CDR3: TGTGCCAGCAGTACAGACAGGATTGAAGCTTTCTTT.

V and J are TRBV9 and TRBJ2-7, with TRBD2 matching over 10 bases. The CDR3 is 15 amino acids. Germline loops: CDR1 SGDLS, CDR2 YYNGEE. After removal of 0 bases from V and 5 bases from J, the junction contained 5 bases not matched to a gene. CDR3 loop: CASSVEGLAFDEQYF. CDR3 coding DNA: TGTGCCAGCAGCGTAGAGGGACTAGCGTTCGACGAGCAGTACTTC.

This clonotype has more than one count but fewer than ten. The chain recombines TRBV10-3 with TRBJ1-6; D possibly corresponds to TRBD1 (5 bases). V was clipped by 3 bases and J by 10 bases, with 16 bases between them. This CDR3 is built from 15 residues. Per the germline V gene, CDR1 is ENHRY and CDR2 is SYGVKD. The CDR3 bases are TGTGCCATCAGTGAACCGGGACCGGTAGACTCACCCCTCCACTTT. This codes for CAISEPGPVDSPLHF.

Comments on this clonotype: Just one base apart from a much larger clone, this may be a read error. The chain couples TRBV20-1 to TRBJ2-1; D is perhaps TRBD1 or TRBD2 (5 bases each). Germline V gene sequence: CDR1 DFQATT, CDR2 SNEGSKA (reference sequence). V lost 6 bases to trimming and J lost 4 bases, with 19 bases between them. This CDR3 comprises 15 residues. CDR3 nucleotide sequence: TGCAGTGCCACGGGACCAGCGGCTTTTTACAATGAGCAGTTCTTC. Protein: CSATGPAAFYNEQFF.

This clonotype was detected a few times. The chain combines TRBV14 with TRBJ2-3; D not certain. CDR3 length equals 13 residues. Trimming removed 3 bases from V and 4 bases from J, with 8 bases in between. Germline CDR1 is SGHDN and CDR2 is FVKESK. CDR3 amino acids: CASSQNHADTQYF. Written as DNA, the CDR3 is TGTGCCAGCAGCCAGAATCACGCAGATACGCAGTATTTT.

The gene calls are TRBV5-6 and TRBJ1-1; no clear D gene. The V end lost 0 bases, the J end lost 6 bases, and 9 bases lay between the germline ends. The germline V gene has CDR1 SGHDT and CDR2 YYEEEE. The CDR3 is made up of 13 amino acids. In DNA form, the CDR3 reads TGTGCCAGCAGCTTGGGGGTTAGAGCTGAAGCTTTCTTT. Protein product: CASSLGVRAEAFF.

This clonotype was observed a handful of times. V gene TRBV4-3 combines with J gene TRBJ2-1; D perhaps matches TRBD2 (5 bases). The V end lost 3 bases, the J end lost 4 bases, and 13 bases lay between the germline ends. Looked up from germline, CDR1 is LGHNA and CDR2 is YSLEER. The CDR3 covers 15 residues. CDR3 in amino acids: CASSQREAEYNEQFF. The CDR3 bases are TGCGCCAGCAGCCAGAGGGAAGCGGAATACAATGAGCAGTTCTTC.

The J gene is TRBJ2-5, the V gene TRBV4-1; no reliable D call. V shed 2 bases and J shed 2 bases, with 15 bases lying between them. Germline V gene sequence: CDR1 MGHRA, CDR2 YSYEKL. This CDR3 region has 16 residues. The CDR3 sequence is CASSQRPPFVQETQYF. The CDR3 DNA reads TGCGCCAGCAGCCAAAGACCCCCGTTTGTTCAAGAGACCCAGTACTTC.

The chain couples TRBV10-2 to TRBJ1-5, with 7 nucleotides matching TRBD1. V lost 0 bases and J lost 5; bases outside the gene matches: 13. Germline CDR1 and CDR2: WSHSY and SAAADI. The CDR3 runs 18 residues. This chain's CDR3 is CASSESAIQGYVHQPQHF. CDR3 nucleotide sequence: TGCGCCAGCAGTGAGTCGGCGATACAGGGGTATGTCCATCAGCCCCAGCATTTT.

This clonotype was counted at least ten times. The chain has TRBV27 and TRBJ2-2; D gene unclear. The germline V gene has CDR1 MNHEY and CDR2 SMNVEV (reference sequence). The CDR3 covers 14 residues. The V gene lost 2 bases and the J gene lost 0 bases, with 4 bases spanning the gap. The CDR3 sequence is CASSLATNTGELFF. CDR3 coding DNA: TGTGCCAGCAGTTTAGCCACGAACACCGGGGAGCTGTTTTTT.